This T cell receptor (beta chain) originates from a study of blood T cells in healthy people across ages. Study conclusions and caveats: Observed TCR beta diversity showed a strong correlation with the percentage of naive T cells as measured by flow cytometry.

PCR was performed a second time for about 7 to 12 cycles using a sample-barcoded 5' primer and a J-beta primer mix. MiXCR, applied by TCRdb to the 5' RACE reads, yields one record per CDR3 protein. The table lists about 1.4 million distinct CDR3 sequences, approximately 60% of them singletons. The count of this clonotype is one. Its matching antigen is unknown. The CDR3 is made up of 13 amino acids. Germline CDR1 is ENHRY and CDR2 is SYGVKD. V dropped 2 bases and J dropped 8; count of bases not matched to a gene: 3. The chain links TRBV10-3 to TRBJ1-2; 9 bases line up with TRBD1. The TCR was taken from a young man in good health. The sequencing input was blood. CDR3 loop: CAISERTGDGYTF. In nucleotides, the CDR3 is TGTGCCATCAGTGAGCGGACAGGGGACGGCTACACCTTC.